Shown below are 31 T cell receptor beta chains from a single sample sequenced in a study of regulatory T cells in long-lasting Graves disease. Time point given: newly diagnosed GD, antithyroid drugs for less than 3 months. Extracted PBMC RNA gave rise to the TCR library. Sequencing libraries for TCR beta were prepared with iRepertoire HTBI primers and Arm-PCR of CDR3 regions. TCRdb re-analysed the multiplex PCR reads in MiXCR, keeping a single row per CDR3 protein. The data contain almost 450,000 distinct CDR3 sequences, around 17% of them singletons. The sample was also reused in another study, on T cells in Graves' hyperthyroidism and ophthalmopathy.

The specimen comprised peripheral blood mononuclear cells (PBMCs), sampled at new diagnosis, from a patient treated with antithyroid drugs. The receptors come from a woman under 40 with Graves disease.

The table lists this clonotype with many counts. The chain couples TRBV12-3 or TRBV12-4 to TRBJ2-7; D uncertain. V was clipped by 6 bases and J by 9 bases, with 15 bases between them. This CDR3 comprises 12 residues. In DNA, the CDR3 is TGTGCCAGCAGCCTCGACTCCCCGCGGCAGTACTTC. This codes for CASSLDSPRQYF.

This clonotype was detected many times. This chain uses TRBV30 with TRBJ1-5; 8 bases are a match to TRBD1. The CDR3 sequence is 14 residues long. The germline gives CDR1 GTSNPN, CDR2 SVGIG (reference sequence). The J segment lost 0 bases and the V segment lost 3 bases, leaving 1 base of the junction unmatched. The CDR3 DNA reads TGTGCCTGGAGGGGACAGGCTAGCAATCAGCCCCAGCATTTT. The encoded protein is CAWRGQASNQPQHF.

In its sample, this clonotype was seen many times. The chain couples TRBV12-3 or TRBV12-4 to TRBJ2-7; D gene uncertain. With 8 bases removed from V and 7 bases from J, the gap between germline ends came to 18 bases. The length of the CDR3 is 13 residues. The CDR3: CASAPSDVQEQYF. CDR3 DNA: TGTGCCAGCGCCCCCTCGGATGTACAGGAGCAGTACTTC.

This clonotype has a count of ten or more. This chain links TRBV24-1 with TRBJ2-7, with no clear D. CDR1 and CDR2 from the germline V gene are KGHDR and SFDVKD. Trimming pared 4 bases from V and 6 bases from J, leaving 12 bases between. The CDR3 consists of 13 residues. The CDR3 DNA is TGTGCCACCAGTGACCACCTAGGGCTCGAGCAGTACTTC. Translating it yields CATSDHLGLEQYF.

This clonotype was seen repeatedly, ten times or more. The gene calls are TRBV5-5 and TRBJ1-1, with D unclear. CDR3 length: 13 amino acids. Per germline, CDR1 SGHKS and CDR2 YYEKEE (reference sequence). V dropped 3 bases and J dropped 4 bases, with 10 bases sitting between them. The CDR3 region is CASSSVKRTEAFF. For the CDR3, the DNA is TGTGCCAGCAGCTCAGTAAAGCGCACTGAAGCTTTCTTT.

Ten or more counts support this clonotype. The V gene is TRBV28, the J gene TRBJ1-6; D call uncertain. V was cut by 0 bases and J by 0 bases, with 6 bases left in between. The CDR3 runs 16 residues. CDR1 is MDHEN, CDR2 SYDVKM, per germline. The CDR3, as DNA: TGTGCCAGCAGTTTATGGGGGAGCTCCTATAATTCACCCCTCCACTTT. Residues: CASSLWGSSYNSPLHF.

With regard to this clonotype: A much larger clone lies one base from this, so it may be a read error. For the CDR3, the DNA is TGCGCCAGCAGCCAAGACTACAGCTCCTACGAGCGGTACTTC. This sequence encodes CASSQDYSSYERYF. The rearrangement joins TRBV4-3 to TRBJ2-7; D is undetermined. Germline lookup yields CDR1 LGHNA and CDR2 YSLEER. CDR3 length equals 14 residues.

This clonotype was found many times. The V gene is TRBV9, the J gene TRBJ2-7, with 9 positions matching TRBD2. J gave up 2 bases and V 0 bases, and 3 bases lay outside the gene matches. The germline V gene encodes CDR1 SGDLS and CDR2 YYNGEE. There are 15 residues in the CDR3. DNA for the CDR3: TGTGCCAGCAGCGTAGAAGGCGGGAGGGCCTACGAGCAGTACTTC. It yields the protein CASSVEGGRAYEQYF.

This clonotype showed up many times. This chain uses TRBV12-3 or TRBV12-4 with TRBJ2-5, with a tentative D call TRBD1 (6 bases). The CDR3 length is 15 residues. The germline V and J ends were trimmed by 6 bases and 1 base, with 15 bases remaining between them. CDR3 nucleotides: TGTGCCAGCAGCTCTTCGGGACACCTCCAAGAGACCCAGTACTTC. Amino acids: CASSSSGHLQETQYF.

This clonotype was recorded at least ten times. V gene TRBV18 combines with J gene TRBJ1-5, with D maybe TRBD1 (5 bases). Trimming removed 2 bases from V and 2 bases from J, with 13 bases in between. The CDR3 is made up of 16 amino acids. The germline gives CDR1 KGHSH, CDR2 LQKENI. The CDR3 sequence: CASSPVRGNGNQPQHF. For the CDR3, the DNA is TGTGCCAGCTCACCAGTAAGGGGCAACGGCAATCAGCCCCAGCATTTT.

This clonotype was found many times. The V call is TRBV20-1, the J call TRBJ2-1; the match to TRBD2 covers 7 bases. Germline V gene data show CDR1 as DFQATT and CDR2 as SNEGSKA (reference sequence). With 5 bases clipped from V and 6 bases from J, the junction kept 16 bases outside the gene matches. The CDR3 has 16 residues. The CDR3 sequence is CSARLPPRETGNEQFF. The CDR3 nucleotides are TGCAGTGCTCGCTTGCCGCCGCGGGAGACGGGCAATGAGCAGTTCTTC.

This clonotype showed up many times. The chain couples TRBV30 to TRBJ2-2; D remains unclear. In germline, CDR1 is GTSNPN, CDR2 SVGIG (reference sequence). This CDR3 has 13 amino acids. The ends were cut back, 2 bases at V and 1 base at J, with 5 bases in the middle. The CDR3 sequence: CAWSKVNTGELFF. CDR3 DNA: TGTGCCTGGAGTAAGGTGAACACCGGGGAGCTGTTTTTT.

This clonotype was detected only a few times. The chain employs TRBV7-2 and TRBJ1-2; 7 bases map to TRBD1. Germline-derived CDR1 and CDR2 are SGHTA and FQGNSA. The CDR3 spans 16 residues. The J segment lost 2 bases and the V segment lost 4 bases, leaving 10 bases of the junction unmatched. CDR3 sequence: CASSSPRQGPNYGYTF. The CDR3 DNA follows: TGTGCCAGCAGCTCTCCCCGACAGGGCCCCAACTATGGCTACACCTTC.

This clonotype occurred many times. The chain has TRBV27 and TRBJ2-3; D not resolved. Trimming pared 0 bases from V and 2 bases from J, leaving 6 bases between. The CDR3 is 14 amino acids. Germline CDR1 MNHEY, CDR2 SMNVEV (reference sequence). The CDR3 sequence: CASSLSGITDTQYF. The CDR3 DNA reads TGTGCCAGCAGTTTATCAGGGATCACAGATACGCAGTATTTT.

This clonotype was picked up many times. J is TRBJ2-7 and V is TRBV7-9; 9 bases are shared with TRBD1. J was trimmed by 5 bases and V by 5 bases; bases with no gene match: 7. The CDR3 spans 14 residues. Germline CDR1 SEHNR, CDR2 FQNEAQ (reference sequence). Here the CDR3 reads CASSPRGQGDEQYF. CDR3 nucleotides: TGTGCCAGCAGCCCCCGGGGACAGGGTGACGAGCAGTACTTC.

This clonotype was seen ten or more times. The CDR3 here is CASSLSGQASYEQYF. DNA of the CDR3: TGTGCCAGCAGTTTATCTGGACAGGCCAGCTACGAGCAGTACTTC. The chain combines TRBV28 with TRBJ2-7, with 7 positions matching TRBD1. This CDR3 comprises 15 residues. Germline V gene lookup returns CDR1 MDHEN and CDR2 SYDVKM. The ends lost 1 base at V and 3 bases at J; junction bases unmatched: 6.

This clonotype was counted a few times. The chain couples TRBV28 to TRBJ2-7; the match to TRBD2 covers 10 bases. The germline CDR1 and CDR2 sequences are MDHEN and SYDVKM. This CDR3 has 13 residues. The junction had 5 bases not matched to a gene; V was cut back by 9 bases and J by 3 bases. CDR3: CASVAGGVYEQYF. The CDR3 DNA reads as TGTGCCAGTGTAGCGGGGGGTGTCTACGAGCAGTACTTC.

This chain links TRBV12-3 or TRBV12-4 with TRBJ2-5; 10 bases map to TRBD2. Unmatched junction bases numbered 3, after V lost 10 bases and J lost 4 bases. The CDR3 totals 12 residues. CDR3 in amino acids: CATSGRGETQYF. CDR3 sequence (DNA): TGTGCCACCAGCGGGAGGGGAGAGACCCAGTACTTC.

This clonotype occurred many times. This rearrangement joins TRBV12-3 or TRBV12-4 to TRBJ2-3; TRBD2 aligns across 9 bases. Unmatched junction bases numbered 13, after V lost 6 bases and J lost 3 bases. CDR3 length: 17 residues. The CDR3 loop is CASRTAATSGTTDTQYF. The CDR3 DNA reads TGTGCCAGCAGGACTGCCGCGACTAGCGGAACAACAGATACGCAGTATTTT.

A remark on this clonotype: A clone one base away is much larger, so this may be a read error. The chain couples TRBV20-1 to TRBJ1-1; D may be TRBD1 (5 bases). This CDR3 is 15 amino acids long. From germline, CDR1 is DFQATT and CDR2 SNEGSKA (reference sequence). CDR3 region: CSARDLGSGGTEACF. In nucleotides, the CDR3 is TGCAGTGCTAGAGATCTCGGCTCTGGGGGTACTGAAGCTTGCTTT.

This clonotype was seen ten or more times. The genes are TRBV18 and TRBJ1-5; perhaps TRBD1 as D (6 bases). The germline CDR1 and CDR2 sequences are KGHSH and LQKENI. V lost 2 bases, J lost 7 bases, and 15 bases lay in between. This CDR3 spans 15 amino acids. The CDR3 sequence is CASSPGPSRGQPQHF. In DNA form, the CDR3 reads TGTGCCAGCTCACCAGGGCCATCGAGGGGGCAGCCCCAGCATTTT.

In regard to this clonotype: Since a much larger clone is just one base distant, this may be a read error. This chain uses TRBV3-1 with TRBJ2-5; unclear D gene. The CDR3 is made up of 13 amino acids. Germline V CDR1 and CDR2: LGHDT, YNNKEL (reference sequence). For the CDR3, the DNA is TGTGCCAGCAGTCAAGGCATACAAGAGACCCAGTGCTTC. It encodes CASSQGIQETQCF.

The chain couples TRBV19 to TRBJ2-5, with D unclear. V was pared by 6 bases and J by 4 bases, with 15 bases between. Germline CDR1 is LNHDA and CDR2 is SQIVND (reference sequence). This CDR3 region has 14 residues. The CDR3 here is CASSPQQTSETQYF. The DNA for the CDR3 is TGTGCCAGTAGCCCCCAACAGACTTCAGAGACCCAGTACTTC.

This clonotype was counted at least ten times. The CDR3 bases are TGCAGTGCTAGAGATGTGCGGGATCTCACAGATACGCAGTATTTT. Protein: CSARDVRDLTDTQYF. The chain employs TRBV20-1 and TRBJ2-3; D perhaps matches TRBD2 (6 bases). The germline V gene has CDR1 DFQATT and CDR2 SNEGSKA (reference sequence). The CDR3 is 15 residues long. V shed 0 bases and J shed 2 bases, with 12 bases lying between them.

J is TRBJ2-7 and V is TRBV7-9; 13 nucleotides agree with TRBD2. CDR3 length: 18 amino acids. With 1 base clipped from V and 1 base from J, the junction kept 7 bases outside the gene matches. CDR1 and CDR2 (germline): SEHNR, FQNEAQ (reference sequence). The chain's CDR3 is CASSLGLAGGLRSYEQYF. DNA for the CDR3: TGTGCCAGCAGCTTAGGACTAGCGGGAGGTTTGAGATCCTACGAGCAGTACTTC.

The chain is built from TRBV4-1 and TRBJ1-5, with 7 bases that match TRBD1. Looked up from germline, CDR1 is MGHRA and CDR2 is YSYEKL. V lost 3 bases to trimming and J lost 0 bases; unmatched junction nucleotides: 5. The CDR3 covers 16 residues. This chain's CDR3 is CASSQGRGSSNQPQHF. CDR3 DNA: TGCGCCAGCAGCCAGGGCAGGGGGAGTAGCAATCAGCCCCAGCATTTT.

This clonotype was recorded at least ten times. As DNA, the CDR3 is TGTGCCAGCAGCCCCCCCGGGATTGCCGGCTATGGCTACACCTTC. Translation gives CASSPPGIAGYGYTF. This sequence joins TRBV7-2 and TRBJ1-2, with no clear D. Per the germline V gene, CDR1 is SGHTA and CDR2 is FQGNSA. This CDR3 spans 15 amino acids. The V end lost 5 bases, the J end lost 4 bases, and 17 bases lay between the germline ends.

Many counts were recorded for this clonotype. The junction does not match germline at one end; this may be a read error. The genes are TRBV12-5 and TRBJ2-5, with 13 bases fitting TRBD2. The CDR3 extends over 16 amino acids. The germline gives CDR1 LGHNT, CDR2 FRNRAP. The CDR3 spells CASGSGGGLAGEAQYF. The DNA of the CDR3 is TGTGCTAGTGGCTCAGGCGGCGGACTAGCGGGAGAGGCCCAGTACTTC.

This clonotype was seen many times. The chain couples TRBV3-1 to TRBJ2-3, with D uncertain. Germline V gives CDR1 LGHDT, CDR2 YNNKEL (reference sequence). The CDR3 has 13 residues. The V end lost 2 bases, the J end lost 0 bases, and 3 bases lay between the germline ends. CDR3 in DNA: TGTGCCAGCAGCCAATTAAGCACAGATACGCAGTATTTT. Translation: CASSQLSTDTQYF.

This clonotype was observed many times. This sequence joins TRBV7-3 and TRBJ2-5; D gene ambiguous. CDR1 and CDR2 (germline): SGHTA, FQGTGA. The germline V and J ends were trimmed by 4 bases and 1 base, with 13 bases remaining between them. The length of the CDR3 is 15 residues. The CDR3 loop reads CASSSGLSPQETQYF. The DNA of the CDR3 is TGTGCCAGCAGCTCTGGGCTTTCCCCCCAAGAGACCCAGTACTTC.

This clonotype was seen ten or more times. V gene TRBV28 combines with J gene TRBJ1-4, with TRBD1 matching 10 bases. V was clipped by 7 bases and J by 7 bases; unmatched bases: 6. Germline V gene lookup returns CDR1 MDHEN and CDR2 SYDVKM. This CDR3 has 14 amino acids. CDR3 sequence (DNA): TGTGCCAGCAACCCAGACAGGGGGCGTGAAAAACTGTTTTTT. Translated: CASNPDRGREKLFF. Supplemented by reference TRBV28 and TRBJ1-4, the full variable domain reads DVKVTQSSRYLVKRTGEKVFLECVQDMDHENMFWYRQDPGLGLRLIYFSYDVKMKEKGDIPEGYSVSREKKERFSLILESASTNQTSMYLCASNPDRGREKLFFGSGTQLSVL.